Below are 9 T cell receptor beta chains sequenced from a single sample in a study of blood T cell repertoires in COVID-19. Libraries were prepared by immunoSEQ multiplex PCR; TCRdb keeps only in-frame clonotypes and omits some of them. The repertoire includes 350,000 to 400,000 clones, 87% of them detected once, and about 2.7% sits in the top ten. Sample: PBMCs or T cells enriched from blood (not recorded which). The source of these receptors is a young woman who had recovered from COVID-19.

The chain joins TRBV27 to TRBJ2-2; the match to TRBD2 covers 13 bases. This CDR3 spans 19 amino acids. Per germline, CDR1 MNHEY and CDR2 SMNVEV (reference sequence). V dropped 6 bases and J dropped 1; count of bases not matched to a gene: 11. The CDR3 sequence: CASSPTSGRALGNTGELFF. Written as DNA, the CDR3 is TGTGCCAGCAGCCCAACTAGCGGGAGGGCCCTCGGGAACACCGGGGAGCTGTTTTTT.

The V gene is TRBV7-3, the J gene TRBJ1-2; 7 bases align to TRBD1. The trim removed 1 base at V and 6 bases at J, leaving 2 bases unmatched. Germline CDR1 is SGHTA and CDR2 is FQGTGA. The CDR3 consists of 13 residues. CDR3 residues: CASSLNRGDGYTF. The CDR3 bases are TGTGCCAGCAGCTTAAACAGGGGTGATGGCTACACCTTC.

V usage is TRBV5-1 and J usage is TRBJ2-5, with 8 nucleotides matching TRBD1. Germline V gene sequence: CDR1 SGHRS, CDR2 YFSETQ. The CDR3 totals 16 residues. V lost 2 bases and J lost 4; bases outside the gene matches: 10. The CDR3: CASSLGQGIRVETQYF. CDR3 sequence (DNA): TGCGCCAGCAGCTTAGGACAGGGAATACGTGTAGAGACCCAGTACTTC. Variable domain in full (rest from reference TRBV5-1 and TRBJ2-5): KAGVTQTPRYLIKTRGQQVTLSCSPISGHRSVSWYQQTPGQGLQFLFEYFSETQRNKGNFPGRFSGRQFSNSRSEMNVSTLELGDSALYLCASSLGQGIRVETQYFGPGTRLLVL.

The rearrangement links TRBV27 to TRBJ2-1, with 8 bases aligning to TRBD1. V was clipped by 4 bases and J by 8 bases; unmatched bases: 4. Germline CDR1 and CDR2: MNHEY and SMNVEV (reference sequence). The CDR3 length is 13 residues. CDR3 in amino acids: CASSYSGGDEQFF. Written as DNA, the CDR3 is TGTGCCAGCAGTTACTCAGGGGGCGATGAGCAGTTCTTC.

V and J are TRBV21-1 and TRBJ1-5. TRBV21-1 constitutes a pseudogene. This CDR3 has 15 residues. Written as DNA, the CDR3 is TGTGCCAGCAGCAAACGGACGGAGGGATCTACGCCCCAGCATTTT. It translates to CASSKRTEGSTPQHF.

The J gene is TRBJ2-2, the V gene TRBV5-1; 7 bases match TRBD2. The CDR3 consists of 16 residues. Germline CDR1 and CDR2: SGHRS and YFSETQ. The ends lost 0 bases at V and 6 bases at J; junction bases unmatched: 8. The CDR3, as DNA: TGCGCCAGCAGCTTGGGTGTACTAGCGAGTTCCGGGGAGCTGTTTTTT. Its translation is CASSLGVLASSGELFF.

CDR3 protein: CASSQGHSGNTIYF. In nucleotides, the CDR3 is TGTGCCAGCAGTCAGGGACATTCTGGAAACACCATATATTTT. The rearrangement links TRBV9 to TRBJ1-3; possibly TRBD1 for D (6 bases). The germline V gene has CDR1 SGDLS and CDR2 YYNGEE. The ends were cut back, 5 bases at V and 1 base at J, with 10 bases in the middle. This CDR3 is 14 amino acids long.

The chain has TRBV19 and TRBJ1-2; TRBD1 is a possible D gene (5 bases). The CDR3 totals 18 residues. V lost 5 bases and J 1 base, leaving 23 bases between the germline ends. Germline loops: CDR1 LNHDA, CDR2 SQIVND (reference sequence). CDR3 region: CASSPRGYQDLHNYGYTF. For the CDR3, the DNA is TGTGCCAGTAGTCCAAGGGGCTACCAAGACCTTCATAACTATGGCTACACCTTC.

This chain links TRBV5-1 with TRBJ2-2, with TRBD2 matching 8 bases. The CDR3 loop spans 16 amino acids. Per germline, CDR1 SGHRS and CDR2 YFSETQ. V was pared by 5 bases and J by 2 bases, with 8 bases of the junction left unmatched. CDR3 coding DNA: TGCGCCAGCAGACCTACTAGCGGATTAAACACCGGGGAGCTGTTTTTT. Its protein is CASRPTSGLNTGELFF.